The 31 T cell receptor beta chains below all came from one sample that was sequenced in a study of human T cells and chemical hapten exposure. The time point here: pre-sensitization, week 0. Treatment indicated: therapeutic diphenylcyclopropenone sensitization with weekly scalp DPC. One entry per CDR3 protein results from TCRdb running MiXCR on the RACE reads. Of roughly 250,000 distinct CDR3 sequences listed, roughly 8.9% are singletons. The sample consisted of whole blood, taken in connection with sensitization to the hapten diphenylcyclopropenone (DPC). These receptor sequences come from a woman between 35 and 50 years old with alopecia areata. Some clones in this sample may be carry-over from other donors' samples.

This clonotype was seen only a few times. The chain joins TRBV28 to TRBJ1-6, with 7 bases fitting TRBD1. This CDR3 is built from 15 residues. Per germline, CDR1 MDHEN and CDR2 SYDVKM. V trimming: 5 bases; J trimming: 4 bases; junction bases outside the gene matches: 5. Written as DNA, the CDR3 is TGTGCCAGCAGTCCGACGACAGGGTATAATTCACCCCTCCACTTT. Translated: CASSPTTGYNSPLHF. The whole variable domain, filled in from reference TRBV28 and TRBJ1-6, reads DVKVTQSSRYLVKRTGEKVFLECVQDMDHENMFWYRQDPGLGLRLIYFSYDVKMKEKGDIPEGYSVSREKKERFSLILESASTNQTSMYLCASSPTTGYNSPLHFGNGTRLTVT.

The CDR3 spells CSAALGTDTQYF. The DNA of the CDR3 is TGCAGTGCTGCGCTAGGGACAGATACGCAGTATTTT. The chain carries TRBV20-1 and TRBJ2-3; D gene unclear. CDR1 and CDR2 (germline): DFQATT, SNEGSKA (reference sequence). V gave up 5 bases and J gave up 3 bases, with 9 bases separating them. This CDR3 spans 12 amino acids.

V is TRBV5-1 and J is TRBJ2-3, with TRBD2 identical over 10 bases. The CDR3 sequence is 18 residues long. Trimming cost V 1 base and J 2 bases; bases outside gene matches: 10. Germline V gene lookup returns CDR1 SGHRS and CDR2 YFSETQ. The CDR3 loop is CASSLFSSGSLTTDTQYF. The CDR3 DNA reads TGCGCCAGCAGCTTGTTCTCTAGCGGGAGTCTGACCACAGATACGCAGTATTTT.

This clonotype was seen more than once but under ten times. The chain couples TRBV28 to TRBJ2-5; no clear D gene. The CDR3 contains 11 residues. Germline CDR1 reads MDHEN; CDR2 reads SYDVKM. V gave up 4 bases and J gave up 9 bases, with 9 bases separating them. The CDR3 reads CASSSKRAQYF. In DNA, the CDR3 is TGTGCCAGCAGTTCGAAAAGGGCCCAGTACTTC. The full variable domain, with the rest looked up from reference TRBV28 and TRBJ2-5, is DVKVTQSSRYLVKRTGEKVFLECVQDMDHENMFWYRQDPGLGLRLIYFSYDVKMKEKGDIPEGYSVSREKKERFSLILESASTNQTSMYLCASSSKRAQYFGPGTRLLVL.

In its sample, this clonotype was seen a few times. This CDR3 is CASSLMAATSTDTQYF. CDR3 nucleotides: TGTGCCAGCAGCTTAATGGCGGCTACTAGCACAGATACGCAGTATTTT. V usage is TRBV7-9 and J usage is TRBJ2-3; D is uncertain. Trimming pared 2 bases from V and 0 bases from J, leaving 12 bases between. The germline gives CDR1 SEHNR, CDR2 FQNEAQ (reference sequence). This CDR3 is 16 amino acids long.

This clonotype appeared many times. V and J are TRBV5-1 and TRBJ2-3; 8 bases agree with TRBD2. The CDR3 has 16 amino acids. Germline V gives CDR1 SGHRS, CDR2 YFSETQ. Germline trimming cut 2 bases from V and 1 base from J; bases unmatched to any gene: 6. CDR3 nucleotide sequence: TGCGCCAGCAGCTTAGGAGCGGGAGCGGGCACAGATACGCAGTATTTT. This encodes CASSLGAGAGTDTQYF.

This clonotype came up a few times. The V and J genes are TRBV27 and TRBJ2-7, with D possibly called TRBD1 or TRBD2 (5 bases each). V lost 0 bases, J lost 2 bases, and 11 bases lay in between. This CDR3 region has 15 residues. Germline CDR1 MNHEY, CDR2 SMNVEV (reference sequence). CDR3 in DNA: TGTGCCAGCAGTTTATCTTGGGGACCGGCCTACGAGCAGTACTTC. It translates to CASSLSWGPAYEQYF.

This clonotype was counted at least ten times. The chain couples TRBV4-1 to TRBJ1-5, with D unresolved. Trimming took off 4 bases at V and 7 bases at J, with 11 bases between the two ends. The CDR3 loop spans 13 amino acids. Germline V lookup: CDR1 MGHRA, CDR2 YSYEKL. The chain's CDR3 is CASSRMAGQPQHF. The DNA of the CDR3 is TGCGCCAGCAGCCGCATGGCTGGGCAGCCCCAGCATTTT.

J is TRBJ2-7 and V is TRBV5-1, with D perhaps TRBD2 (5 bases). Per germline, CDR1 SGHRS and CDR2 YFSETQ. V gave up 4 bases and J gave up 3 bases, with 8 bases separating them. The CDR3 is 12 amino acids. CDR3 sequence reads: CASSPRVYEQYF. The DNA for the CDR3 is TGCGCCAGCAGCCCGAGGGTCTACGAGCAGTACTTC.

This clonotype was counted ten times or more. This sequence joins TRBV6-2 or TRBV6-3 and TRBJ2-5, with D perhaps TRBD1 (5 bases). The germline V gene encodes CDR1 MNHEY and CDR2 SVGEGT. This CDR3 has 17 residues. Trimming removed 0 bases at V and 1 base at J, with 15 bases between. DNA of the CDR3: TGTGCCAGCAGTTACTCGATATCGGACACCCGCCAAGAGACCCAGTACTTC. Translation: CASSYSISDTRQETQYF.

This clonotype was seen more than once but under ten times. The J gene is TRBJ1-3, the V gene TRBV25-1; 7 bases are shared with TRBD1. The V gene's germline CDR1 is MGHDK and CDR2 SYGVNS. The CDR3 has 17 amino acids. Unmatched junction bases numbered 12, after V lost 6 bases and J lost 1 base. The CDR3 nucleotides read TGTGCCAGCAGCGGTGGGGTGGCAGGGGGGTCTGGAAACACCATATATTTT. This encodes CASSGGVAGGSGNTIYF. Filled out from reference TRBV25-1 and TRBJ1-3, the complete variable domain reads EADIYQTPRYLVIGTGKKITLECSQTMGHDKMYWYQQDPGMELHLIHYSYGVNSTEKGDLSSESTVSRIRTEHFPLTLESARPSHTSQYLCASSGGVAGGSGNTIYFGEGSWLTVV.

The rearrangement links TRBV6-5 to TRBJ1-1; D not resolved. Germline V gene data show CDR1 as MNHEY and CDR2 as SVGAGI. CDR3 length: 15 residues. V lost 0 bases and J lost 2, with 10 bases in between. The CDR3 DNA follows: TGTGCCAGCAGTTACTCGCCAGGAGGTAACACTGAAGCTTTCTTT. Its translation: CASSYSPGGNTEAFF.

This chain connects TRBV4-1 to TRBJ2-7; the match to TRBD1 covers 8 bases. Germline lookup yields CDR1 MGHRA and CDR2 YSYEKL. This CDR3 has 14 residues. Germline trimming cut 2 bases from V and 4 bases from J; bases unmatched to any gene: 4. CDR3 residues: CASSQPRQGYEQYF. CDR3 in DNA: TGCGCCAGCAGCCAACCCAGACAGGGGTACGAGCAGTACTTC.

This chain connects TRBV5-1 to TRBJ2-1, with D tentatively TRBD2 (6 bases). Trimming pared 7 bases from V and 4 bases from J, leaving 21 bases between. Germline V CDR1 and CDR2: SGHRS, YFSETQ. The CDR3 totals 16 residues. The CDR3: CASGYSGGPLYNEQFF. The CDR3 DNA is TGCGCCAGCGGTTACTCAGGAGGGCCCCTTTACAATGAGCAGTTCTTC.

The chain has TRBV27 and TRBJ2-1, with a tentative D call TRBD2 (6 bases). Trimming took 6 bases from V and 5 from J, leaving 14 bases between them. The CDR3 spans 14 residues. Germline assignment: CDR1 MNHEY and CDR2 SMNVEV (reference sequence). The CDR3 here is CASSPWRGDNEQFF. In DNA, the CDR3 is TGTGCCAGCAGCCCCTGGAGGGGCGACAATGAGCAGTTCTTC.

This clonotype was counted between two and nine times. The rearrangement uses TRBV29-1 and TRBJ1-3; D unresolved. The CDR3 totals 13 residues. CDR1 is SQVTM, CDR2 ANQGSEA, per germline. With 4 bases removed from V and 5 bases from J, the gap between germline ends came to 12 bases. The CDR3 loop reads CSVAFQVRNTIYF. DNA of the CDR3: TGCAGCGTTGCGTTCCAGGTCAGAAACACCATATATTTT.

This clonotype occurred a few times. CDR3 amino acids: CASSTRFPSGIPEQFF. The CDR3 DNA is TGTGCCAGCAGTACCCGTTTTCCTAGCGGGATTCCTGAGCAGTTCTTC. V and J are TRBV6-2 or TRBV6-3 and TRBJ2-1; TRBD2 matches at 9 bases. Germline loops: CDR1 MNHEY, CDR2 SVGEGT. Trimming cost V 5 bases and J 9 bases; bases outside gene matches: 14. The CDR3 is 16 residues long.

This clonotype was seen ten or more times. This rearrangement joins TRBV6-6 to TRBJ1-4; the D is unclear. Looked up from germline, CDR1 is MNHNY and CDR2 is SVGAGI (reference sequence). The ends were cut back, 6 bases at V and 8 bases at J, with 13 bases in the middle. The CDR3 sequence is 13 residues long. The CDR3 DNA reads as TGTGCCAGCAGCCCAAGCGTGGGCGAAAAACTGTTTTTT. Protein product: CASSPSVGEKLFF.

J is TRBJ2-1 and V is TRBV12-3 or TRBV12-4, with 9 bases matching TRBD2. J lost 3 bases, V lost 7 bases, and 7 bases had no gene match. The CDR3 loop spans 15 amino acids. The CDR3 DNA follows: TGTGCCAGCACTTGGCTAGCGGGAATCTACAATGAGCAGTTCTTC. Its protein product is CASTWLAGIYNEQFF.

This sequence joins TRBV7-2 and TRBJ1-2, with D perhaps TRBD1 (5 bases). This CDR3 has 15 residues. Between the trimmed V and J ends, which lost 0 bases and 4 bases, there was a span of 12 bases. CDR1 SGHTA and CDR2 FQGNSA come from the germline V gene. The CDR3 loop reads CASSLARTSPYGYTF. In nucleotides, the CDR3 is TGTGCCAGCAGCTTAGCGAGGACAAGCCCCTATGGCTACACCTTC. Looking up the rest from reference TRBV7-2 and TRBJ1-2 gives the full variable domain: GAGVSQSPSNKVTEKGKDVELRCDPISGHTALYWYRQSLGQGLEFLIYFQGNSAPDKSGLPSDRFSAERTGGSVSTLTIQRTQQEDSAVYLCASSLARTSPYGYTFGSGTRLTVV.

At least ten counts were recorded for this clonotype. The rearrangement joins TRBV2 to TRBJ2-6, with 7 bases lining up with TRBD1. The CDR3 is made up of 16 amino acids. Germline trimming cut 6 bases from V and 1 base from J; bases unmatched to any gene: 6. Per germline, CDR1 SNHLY and CDR2 FYNNEI. In DNA form, the CDR3 reads TGTGCCAGCAGGGATCACAGGGGTTCTGGGGCCAACGTCCTGACTTTC. Translation: CASRDHRGSGANVLTF.

V and J are TRBV5-1 and TRBJ2-3; D call uncertain. V lost 3 bases, J lost 3 bases, and 11 bases lay in between. The germline gives CDR1 SGHRS, CDR2 YFSETQ. The CDR3 contains 14 residues. CDR3 nucleotides: TGCGCCAGCAGCTGGCAAGATTTGACAGATACGCAGTATTTT. Translated, it gives CASSWQDLTDTQYF.

The V and J genes are TRBV12-3 or TRBV12-4 and TRBJ2-6, with a weak D call TRBD1 (6 bases). The ends were cut back, 6 bases at V and 1 base at J, with 7 bases in the middle. The CDR3 has 14 residues. CDR3 sequence: CASRRGSGANVLTF. In nucleotides, the CDR3 is TGTGCCAGCAGGAGGGGGTCTGGGGCCAACGTCCTGACTTTC.

This clonotype was found once. The chain couples TRBV4-2 to TRBJ2-5, with D perhaps matching TRBD1 (5 bases). The CDR3 spans 14 residues. Germline CDR1 is LGHNA and CDR2 is YNFKEQ. The germline V and J ends were trimmed by 4 bases and 5 bases, with 14 bases remaining between them. CDR3 loop: CASSPNQGLETQYF. Here the CDR3 DNA reads TGTGCCAGCAGCCCGAACCAGGGCCTGGAGACCCAGTACTTC.

This clonotype was detected a few times. This sequence joins TRBV7-2 and TRBJ2-1; D not certain. CDR1 SGHTA and CDR2 FQGNSA come from the germline V gene. CDR3 length: 13 residues. The V end was cut by 1 base, the J end by 6 bases, with 7 bases between. As DNA, the CDR3 is TGTGCCAGCAGCTTAGAACTCACCAATGAGCAGTTCTTC. Encoded protein: CASSLELTNEQFF.

This clonotype came up a few times. The rearrangement joins TRBV10-3 to TRBJ1-2; no definite D call. The V and J ends lost 3 bases and 2 bases respectively, with 7 bases between them. The CDR3 has 13 residues. Per germline, CDR1 ENHRY and CDR2 SYGVKD. Written as DNA, the CDR3 is TGTGCCATCAGTGAAGCAGAAAACTATGGCTACACCTTC. Protein sequence: CAISEAENYGYTF.

Ten or more counts support this clonotype. The genes are TRBV7-9 and TRBJ2-5; 7 bases fit TRBD1. The germline gives CDR1 SEHNR, CDR2 FQNEAQ (reference sequence). This CDR3 contains 15 residues. V dropped 2 bases and J dropped 2; count of bases not matched to a gene: 5. CDR3 residues: CASSLLGTEQETQYF. Here the CDR3 DNA reads TGTGCCAGCAGCTTACTCGGGACAGAACAAGAGACCCAGTACTTC.

This clonotype came up a few times. The rearrangement links TRBV28 to TRBJ1-1, with a weak D call TRBD1 (5 bases). The CDR3 sequence is 14 residues long. CDR1 is MDHEN, CDR2 SYDVKM, per germline. The ends were cut back, 2 bases at V and 4 bases at J, with 11 bases in the middle. The CDR3 loop reads CASSLGAWGTEAFF. In DNA, the CDR3 is TGTGCCAGCAGTTTAGGGGCGTGGGGCACTGAAGCTTTCTTT.

The V and J genes are TRBV7-9 and TRBJ2-3, with unresolved D. Trimming cost V 1 base and J 8 bases, with 13 bases left between them. The CDR3 spans 14 residues. The germline V gene encodes CDR1 SEHNR and CDR2 FQNEAQ (reference sequence). CDR3 residues: CASSLDLGSGTQYF. The CDR3 nucleotides are TGTGCCAGCAGCTTAGATCTGGGTTCGGGTACGCAGTATTTT. Looking up the rest from reference TRBV7-9 and TRBJ2-3 gives the full variable domain: DTGVSQNPRHKITKRGQNVTFRCDPISEHNRLYWYRQTLGQGPEFLTYFQNEAQLEKSRLLSDRFSAERPKGSFSTLEIQRTEQGDSAMYLCASSLDLGSGTQYFGPGTRLTVL.

The genes are TRBV2 and TRBJ2-5; 12 nucleotides agree with TRBD2. This CDR3 contains 15 residues. In germline, CDR1 is SNHLY, CDR2 FYNNEI. V shed 6 bases and J 9 bases; nucleotides not matched to a gene: 11. CDR3 DNA: TGTGCCAGCAGACGACTAGCGGGAGAGTGGGCCGCCCAGTACTTC. Amino acids: CASRRLAGEWAAQYF.

This clonotype was counted a few times. This sequence joins TRBV6-5 and TRBJ2-1; D remains unclear. CDR3 length: 8 amino acids. Trimming removed 9 bases at V and 7 bases at J, with 1 base between. The germline V gene encodes CDR1 MNHEY and CDR2 SVGAGI. CDR3 nucleotides: TGTGCCAGGAATGAGCAGTTCTTC. It encodes CARNEQFF.